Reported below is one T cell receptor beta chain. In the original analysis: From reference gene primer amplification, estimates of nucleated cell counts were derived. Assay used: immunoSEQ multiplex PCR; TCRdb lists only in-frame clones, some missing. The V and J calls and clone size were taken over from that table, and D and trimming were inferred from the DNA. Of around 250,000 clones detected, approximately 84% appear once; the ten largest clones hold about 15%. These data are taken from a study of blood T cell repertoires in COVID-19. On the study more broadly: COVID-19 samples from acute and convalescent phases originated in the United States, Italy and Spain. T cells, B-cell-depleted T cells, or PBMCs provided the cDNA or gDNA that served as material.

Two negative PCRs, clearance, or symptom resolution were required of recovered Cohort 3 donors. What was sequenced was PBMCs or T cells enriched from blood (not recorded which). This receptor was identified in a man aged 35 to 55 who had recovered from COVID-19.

The DNA of the CDR3 is TGTGCCAGCAGCCGAAGACTGAGCAATCAGCCCCAGCATTTT. Its translation is CASSRRLSNQPQHF. The J gene is TRBJ1-5, the V gene TRBV4-2; D not certain. Germline values: CDR1 LGHNA, CDR2 YNFKEQ. The CDR3 is 14 amino acids. V dropped 4 bases and J dropped 1 base, with 8 bases sitting between them.